Sequencing of this T cell receptor (beta chain) was carried out in a study of blood T cell repertoires in COVID-19 (TCRdb year 2020). About the full investigation: Samples covering the acute and convalescent phases of COVID-19 were provided by collaborators in the United States, Italy and Spain. Sample metadata almost always included a de-identified subject ID, COVID-19 status, age in years and sex. Deeply sampled blood TCRbeta repertoires from subjects exposed to, actively infected with, or recovered from COVID-19 were included in the dataset. HLA class I and class II types, where available, came from metadata supplied by the sample provider rather than from assay-based typing. The repertoires were released in a freely available public database meant as a resource for research on the immune response to SARS-CoV-2. The samples were drawn from the first 160 participants of the ongoing ImmuneRACE study and from 1,254 subjects provided by 6 global collaborators. The material from the prospective study consisted of cDNA or gDNA derived from T cells, B-cell-depleted T cells, or PBMCs.

Comments on this clone: Its antigen target is currently unknown. Per-base quality was not reported, and no clone a single base away is much larger than it.

TCRbeta CDR3 regions were amplified from genomic DNA using the immunoSEQ Assay, a bias-controlled multiplex PCR. As for how the authors treated the data: Nucleated cell counts per sample were estimated from amplification of reference gene primers within the assay. To quantify the absolute abundance of each unique TCRbeta CDR3 rearrangement, sequence reads were collapsed and filtered. For each sample, productive Simpson clonality was calculated as the square root of Simpson's diversity index over productive rearrangements. Here the immuneACCESS table is served through TCRdb, limited to in-frame sequences with V and J called. Missing clones are a known gap in these copies; in checked studies unresolved V genes cover under half, and the rest lacks a known reason. V and J calls plus clone size are reproduced from that table; the DNA served to infer D and trimming. The sample includes about 330,000 clones, with roughly 86% observed a single time. The ten biggest clones cover more than 7.5% of the sample.

At one collaborating source in Seattle, patients were enrolled during active infection and were followed longitudinally through the course of disease. Each collaborating institution followed its own protocols to collect whole blood in K2EDTA tubes. Collaborator samples were shipped for TCRbeta analysis as frozen whole blood, isolated PBMCs, or DNA extracted from either sample type. Results and caveats for the whole study, not just this receptor: How much clinical and demographic metadata was included differed by source and by participant, and the metadata was provided uncurated.

What was sequenced was peripheral blood. The clonotype comes from a man aged 25-45 years with COVID-19, enrolled during active disease.

The DNA is TGTGCCAGCAGCTTAACGCCGAGCTATCCGCGGGGGAACTGGAAGACTGAAGCTTTCTTT. Protein translation: CASSLTPSYPRGNWKTEAFF. This chain joins TRBV7-3 to TRBJ1-1; TRBD1 might be the D gene, on 5 matching bases. From the germline V gene, CDR1 is SGHTA and CDR2 is FQGTGA. Trimming costs V 0 bases and J 5 bases, and their ends lie 28 bases apart. CDR3 length: 20 amino acids, cysteine to phenylalanine. Solely the CDR3 DNA is kept, with 60 bases framed from the first base.